One and the same sample provided the 6 T cell receptor beta chains below, sequenced in a study of CD8 T cells in ankylosing spondylitis. Study conclusions and caveats: Ankylosing spondylitis blood appeared to be characterized by a TCR beta motif of eight or nine highly homologous variants.

No antigen has been identified for these receptors. TCRdb itself ran the 5' RACE reads through MiXCR, one entry per CDR3 protein. The profile shows hundreds of thousands of distinct CDR3 sequences, 15% to 20% of them singletons. Sequencing was done on a sample of blood, either unsorted or a sorted T cell fraction (not recorded which). The receptor set was obtained from a male donor with ankylosing spondylitis.

The genes are TRBV12-3 or TRBV12-4 and TRBJ1-1, with 8 bases identical to TRBD1. Trimming cost V 5 bases and J 6 bases; bases outside gene matches: 17. The CDR3 loop spans 17 amino acids. Written as DNA, the CDR3 is TGTGCCAGCAGTGGGACAGGCAAAATAAAGAAGGGCCCTGAAGCTTTCTTT. Protein: CASSGTGKIKKGPEAFF.

This clonotype was detected only a few times. The gene calls are TRBV11-1 and TRBJ2-1; D possibly uses TRBD1 or TRBD2 (5 bases each). The germline CDR1 and CDR2 sequences are SGHAT and FQDESV (reference sequence). The CDR3 totals 12 residues. Deletions cut 5 bases from V and 8 bases from J, with 10 bases between. The CDR3 reads CASSAGADEQFF. CDR3 sequence (DNA): TGTGCCAGCAGCGCCGGGGCGGATGAGCAGTTCTTC. Combining the CDR3 with reference TRBV11-1 and TRBJ2-1 gives the whole variable domain EAEVAQSPRYKITEKSQAVAFWCDPISGHATLYWYRQILGQGPELLVQFQDESVVDDSQLPKDRFSAERLKGVDSTLKIQPAELGDSAMYLCASSAGADEQFFGPGTRLTVL.

Regarding this clonotype: The DNA is left out, because the CDR3 cannot be placed on it with certainty; the CDR3 is given as TCRdb lists it. V usage is TRBV21-1 and J usage is TRBJ2-7. TRBV21-1 is labeled a pseudogene. The CDR3 numbers 15 amino acids, ends counted. CDR3 sequence reads: CASSKVARGSYEQYF.

The chain joins TRBV30 to TRBJ2-7; the D is unclear. Per the germline V gene, CDR1 is GTSNPN and CDR2 is SVGIG (reference sequence). The CDR3 runs 13 residues. Trimming left V 0 bases short and J 6 bases short, with 12 bases between. The CDR3 DNA reads TGTGCCTGGAGTGTACTTGCTAGTTTCGAGCAGTACTTC. It translates to CAWSVLASFEQYF. The full variable domain, rest sourced from reference TRBV30 and TRBJ2-7, is SQTIHQWPATLVQPVGSPLSLECTVEGTSNPNLYWYRQAAGRGLQLLFYSVGIGQISSEVPQNLSASRPQDRQFILSSKKLLLSDSGFYLCAWSVLASFEQYFGPGTRLTVT.

The chain has TRBV27 and TRBJ2-3, with 7 bases fitting TRBD1. The CDR3 spans 16 residues. Germline V gives CDR1 MNHEY, CDR2 SMNVEV (reference sequence). The J segment lost 5 bases and the V segment lost 0 bases, leaving 8 bases of the junction unmatched. The CDR3 bases are TGTGCCAGCAGTTTATCCCCGACAGGGTCCGGAGATACGCAGTATTTT. Amino acid sequence: CASSLSPTGSGDTQYF.

The V gene is TRBV11-2, the J gene TRBJ2-2, with TRBD2 as a possible D gene (5 bases). CDR3 length: 15 residues. Deletions cut 4 bases from V and 0 bases from J, with 9 bases between. Germline-derived CDR1 and CDR2 are SGHAT and FQNNGV. Written as DNA, the CDR3 is TGTGCCAGCAGCTCCTGGACTTCGAACACCGGGGAGCTGTTTTTT. Amino acids: CASSSWTSNTGELFF.